The clone carrying this TCR beta chain was counted only a few times. Its matching antigen is unknown. PCR amplification relied on 60 Vbeta primers (plus 13 Jbeta primers). Sequenced by immunoSEQ multiplex PCR; TCRdb stores in-frame clones only, minus some. The profile covers about 140,000 clones, with roughly 77% appearing a single time and approximately 1.6% taken by the ten largest. The data stem from a study of cytomegalovirus exposure and HLA in healthy donors. Study findings and constraints: A missense variant in DCLRE1C was later tied to TCR beta V- and J-gene trimming.

The CDR3 consists of 16 residues. Germline V gene data show CDR1 as SGDLS and CDR2 as YYNGEE. Losses at the gene ends were 4 bases for V and 6 bases for J; bases not matched to a gene: 10. This clonotype originated in a woman in her 30s in good health and CMV-seronegative. Sequencing was done on a sample of PBMCs. V usage is TRBV9 and J usage is TRBJ2-2, with 9 bases lining up with TRBD2. The CDR3 here is CASSLGTSPLSGELFF. The DNA of the CDR3 is TGTGCCAGCAGCCTAGGGACTAGCCCTCTCTCCGGGGAGCTGTTTTTT.